One and the same sample provided the 24 T cell receptor beta chains below, sequenced in a study of T cell changes during pregnancy in multiple sclerosis. Assay used: immunoSEQ multiplex PCR; TCRdb lists only in-frame clones, some missing. The top ten clones hold around 2.5% of a sample with approximately 84,000 clones, roughly 93% of them seen once. The source was peripheral blood, collected in the third trimester of pregnancy. All receptors come from a female donor with multiple sclerosis, enrolled in a pregnancy study.

This sequence joins TRBV5-1 and TRBJ2-3; 8 bases fit TRBD2. With 1 base clipped from V and 4 bases from J, the junction kept 5 bases outside the gene matches. Germline values: CDR1 SGHRS, CDR2 YFSETQ. CDR3 size: 15 residues. In DNA form, the CDR3 reads TGCGCCAGCAGCTTGCCCAGCGGGGGAGCAGATACGCAGTATTTT. This translates into CASSLPSGGADTQYF.

The CDR3 reads CASSLNYEQYF. The CDR3 nucleotides read TGTGCCAGCAGCCTTAACTACGAGCAGTACTTC. V gene TRBV13 combines with J gene TRBJ2-7; D call uncertain. The V end lost 5 bases, the J end lost 3 bases, and 5 bases lay between the germline ends. The length of the CDR3 is 11 residues. CDR1 is PRHDT, CDR2 FYEKMQ, per germline (reference sequence).

There are a few counts of this clone. The V gene is TRBV5-6, the J gene TRBJ2-5; 13 bases match TRBD2. Germline values: CDR1 SGHDT, CDR2 YYEEEE. J gave up 2 bases and V 3 bases, and 7 bases lay outside the gene matches. The CDR3 extends over 17 amino acids. The CDR3 DNA follows: TGTGCCAGCAGCTACAGGACTAGCGGGGGCCGGCAAGAGACCCAGTACTTC. Its translation is CASSYRTSGGRQETQYF.

The J gene is TRBJ2-6, the V gene TRBV29-1; a possible D gene is TRBD1 (5 bases). Per the germline V gene, CDR1 is SQVTM and CDR2 is ANQGSEA. The length of the CDR3 is 15 residues. V was clipped by 2 bases and J by 8 bases, with 16 bases between them. The chain's CDR3 is CSVELEQGMPNVLTF. The DNA for the CDR3 is TGCAGCGTTGAACTAGAGCAGGGTATGCCCAACGTCCTGACTTTC.

The V and J genes are TRBV11-3 and TRBJ2-4; D may be TRBD2 (6 bases). This CDR3 has 14 amino acids. Germline assignment: CDR1 SGHNT and CDR2 YENEEA. V was clipped by 5 bases and J by 0 bases, with 8 bases between them. The CDR3 loop reads CASSPGGAKNIQYF. CDR3 in DNA: TGTGCCAGCAGCCCCGGGGGAGCCAAAAACATTCAGTACTTC.

This CDR3 is CASSLMDQLAGLEQYF. In nucleotides, the CDR3 is TGTGCCAGCAGCTTGATGGATCAACTAGCGGGGCTCGAGCAGTACTTC. The gene calls are TRBV5-5 and TRBJ2-7; 10 bases map to TRBD2. The CDR3 is 16 residues long. Germline CDR1 is SGHKS and CDR2 is YYEKEE (reference sequence). J was trimmed by 6 bases and V by 1 base; bases with no gene match: 10.

The J gene is TRBJ1-5, the V gene TRBV29-1; D ambiguous. The CDR3 spans 15 residues. Deletions cut 5 bases from V and 0 bases from J, with 14 bases between. Germline CDR1 and CDR2: SQVTM and ANQGSEA. CDR3 loop: CSVYTNPYSNQPQHF. The DNA of the CDR3 is TGCAGCGTTTACACTAACCCCTATAGCAATCAGCCCCAGCATTTT. Using reference TRBV29-1 and TRBJ1-5 for the parts outside the CDR3, the full variable domain is SAVISQKPSRDICQRGTSLTIQCQVDSQVTMMFWYRQQPGQSLTLIATANQGSEATYESGFVIDKFPISRPNLTFSTLTVSNMSPEDSSIYLCSVYTNPYSNQPQHFGDGTRLSIL.

The chain links TRBV19 to TRBJ1-5; unclear D gene. The germline V gene has CDR1 LNHDA and CDR2 SQIVND (reference sequence). This CDR3 is built from 13 residues. V lost 5 bases to trimming and J lost 4 bases, with 9 bases between them. The CDR3 nucleotides are TGTGCCAGTAGTGTTTACGCGAATCAGCCCCAGCATTTT. It is translated as CASSVYANQPQHF.

V and J are TRBV4-1 and TRBJ2-7; 8 nucleotides match TRBD2. The CDR3 spans 18 residues. Germline V gene lookup returns CDR1 MGHRA and CDR2 YSYEKL. V was clipped by 0 bases and J by 4 bases; unmatched bases: 14. The CDR3 protein is CASSQEPTGGETSYEQYF. CDR3 DNA: TGCGCCAGCAGCCAAGAGCCGACGGGGGGGGAAACGAGTTACGAGCAGTACTTC.

CDR3 in amino acids: CASSPTGPSSYEQYF. The DNA of the CDR3 is TGTGCCAGCAGCCCGACAGGGCCAAGCTCCTACGAGCAGTACTTC. The chain is built from TRBV5-6 and TRBJ2-7, with 7 bases identical to TRBD1. The CDR3 extends over 15 amino acids. V lost 4 bases and J lost 0; bases outside the gene matches: 7. Germline values: CDR1 SGHDT, CDR2 YYEEEE.

The chain is built from TRBV6-5 and TRBJ2-3, with a tentative D call TRBD2 (5 bases). Germline V gene lookup returns CDR1 MNHEY and CDR2 SVGAGI. This CDR3 has 15 residues. V was cut by 4 bases and J by 4 bases, with 15 bases left in between. Written as DNA, the CDR3 is TGTGCCAGCAGTTGGGATCGGGCGCGGGCAGATACGCAGTATTTT. It encodes CASSWDRARADTQYF.

In its sample, this clone was seen once. The V call is TRBV29-1, the J call TRBJ2-7, with TRBD1 matching 8 bases. CDR1 is SQVTM and CDR2 is ANQGSEA in the germline V gene. Unmatched junction bases numbered 10, after V lost 6 bases and J lost 3 bases. The CDR3 is 14 residues long. The DNA of the CDR3 is TGCAGCGTGCCCGTAGGACAGGGAGGCTACGAGCAGTACTTC. Amino acids: CSVPVGQGGYEQYF.

The chain combines TRBV7-3 with TRBJ2-3; D call uncertain. Germline V gene data show CDR1 as SGHTA and CDR2 as FQGTGA. CDR3 length: 12 amino acids. Trimming removed 5 bases at V and 3 bases at J, with 6 bases between. The CDR3 loop reads CASSQNTDTQYF. The CDR3 nucleotides read TGTGCCAGCAGCCAGAATACAGATACGCAGTATTTT.

The chain links TRBV23-1 to TRBJ1-5; TRBD1 matches 7 bases. TRBV23-1 is labeled an ORF, and its function is uncertain. CDR3 length: 19 amino acids. Unmatched junction bases numbered 14, after V lost 3 bases and J lost 0 bases. Here the CDR3 reads CASSHPQTGMGYSNQPQHF. The CDR3 nucleotides read TGCGCCAGCAGTCATCCGCAGACAGGGATGGGGTATAGCAATCAGCCCCAGCATTTT.

The sample holds a few counts of this clone. This chain connects TRBV28 to TRBJ2-1; 8 nucleotides match TRBD1. The trim removed 5 bases at V and 6 bases at J, leaving 9 bases unmatched. Per germline, CDR1 MDHEN and CDR2 SYDVKM. This CDR3 comprises 15 residues. The CDR3 nucleotides are TGTGCCAGCAGTCCGACCGGGACAGGTATCAATGAGCAGTTCTTC. Translated: CASSPTGTGINEQFF.

The rearrangement uses TRBV6-5 and TRBJ1-5, with D unresolved. The CDR3 is 13 residues long. Trimming stripped 5 bases from V and 0 bases from J, with 5 bases between. Germline assignment: CDR1 MNHEY and CDR2 SVGAGI. CDR3 DNA: TGTGCCAGCAGTCAAAATAGCAATCAGCCCCAGCATTTT. Its protein product is CASSQNSNQPQHF.

This clone was detected only once. The chain uses TRBV10-1 and TRBJ1-6, with 8 bases matching TRBD1. The CDR3 loop spans 17 amino acids. Unmatched junction bases numbered 11, after V lost 5 bases and J lost 5 bases. Per germline, CDR1 WNHNN and CDR2 SYGVQD (reference sequence). The CDR3 sequence is CASSSVQGARDNSPLHF. The CDR3 DNA reads as TGCGCCAGCAGTTCCGTGCAGGGGGCCCGCGATAATTCACCCCTCCACTTT.

This clone was detected once. V and J are TRBV6-1 and TRBJ2-7, with 10 bases lining up with TRBD1. CDR3 size: 14 residues. Trimming took 6 bases from V and 3 from J; bases not matched to a gene: 5. Per germline, CDR1 MNHNS and CDR2 SASEGT. The CDR3 region is CASRRTGGNYEQYF. CDR3 bases: TGTGCCAGCAGACGGACAGGGGGTAACTACGAGCAGTACTTC.

In its sample, this clone was seen once. This chain joins TRBV5-1 and TRBJ1-2; TRBD1 matches at 10 bases. The CDR3 runs 14 residues. Germline CDR1 reads SGHRS; CDR2 reads YFSETQ. The trim removed 3 bases at V and 8 bases at J, leaving 7 bases unmatched. The CDR3 protein is CASSSPGQGKGYTF. The DNA for the CDR3 is TGCGCCAGCAGCTCGCCGGGACAGGGGAAAGGCTACACCTTC. Full variable domain (missing parts from reference TRBV5-1 and TRBJ1-2): KAGVTQTPRYLIKTRGQQVTLSCSPISGHRSVSWYQQTPGQGLQFLFEYFSETQRNKGNFPGRFSGRQFSNSRSEMNVSTLELGDSALYLCASSSPGQGKGYTFGSGTRLTVV.

The DNA of the CDR3 is TGTGCCAGCAGTGACACTAGCGGGGACTACAATGAGCAGTTCTTC. Translated, it gives CASSDTSGDYNEQFF. The chain uses TRBV6-4 and TRBJ2-1; 10 bases fit TRBD2. Looked up from germline, CDR1 is MRHNA and CDR2 is SNTAGT. The CDR3 contains 15 residues. J gave up 3 bases and V 2 bases, and 1 base lay outside the gene matches.

V gene TRBV11-2 combines with J gene TRBJ2-4; TRBD2 agrees at 10 bases. Germline loops: CDR1 SGHAT, CDR2 FQNNGV. The junction had 4 bases not matched to a gene; V was cut back by 5 bases and J by 3 bases. The CDR3 length is 15 residues. The CDR3 sequence: CASSQAGGLKNIQYF. CDR3 DNA: TGTGCCAGCAGCCAAGCGGGGGGGCTCAAAAACATTCAGTACTTC.

The table lists this clone with a count of one. The chain links TRBV6-5 to TRBJ2-1, with 8 bases matching TRBD1. J gave up 8 bases and V 5 bases, and 2 bases lay outside the gene matches. The CDR3 totals 12 residues. The germline V gene encodes CDR1 MNHEY and CDR2 SVGAGI. CDR3 loop: CASSMTGDEQFF. As DNA, the CDR3 is TGTGCCAGCAGTATGACAGGGGATGAGCAGTTCTTC.

The chain joins TRBV7-2 to TRBJ1-3, with 12 bases lining up with TRBD1. CDR1 SGHTA and CDR2 FQGNSA come from the germline V gene. J was trimmed by 7 bases and V by 3 bases; bases with no gene match: 10. The CDR3 runs to 17 residues. This chain's CDR3 is CASSFGTGGVGSNTIYF. CDR3 DNA sequence: TGTGCCAGCAGCTTCGGGACAGGGGGCGTCGGGAGTAACACCATATATTTT.

This chain joins TRBV6-1 and TRBJ2-7, with D hard to call. CDR1 is MNHNS and CDR2 is SASEGT in the germline V gene. This CDR3 is built from 13 residues. The V end was cut by 1 base, the J end by 3 bases, with 7 bases between. The CDR3 here is CASSEGDIYEQYF. CDR3 coding DNA: TGTGCCAGCAGTGAAGGAGATATCTACGAGCAGTACTTC.